The 2 T cell receptor beta chains in this list originate from one sample, sequenced in a study of T cells in Graves' hyperthyroidism and ophthalmopathy. Regions amplified from RNA transcripts were the TCR beta CDR3 regions. The HTBI primer set served for first-round RT-PCR of the TCR CDR3. MiXCR was run by TCRdb on the multiplex PCR reads, yielding one entry per CDR3 protein. In the table there are approximately 610,000 distinct CDR3 sequences, roughly 15% of which are singletons. The sequenced material came from blood. The receptors here all came from a middle-aged woman with Graves' ophthalmopathy.

This clonotype was seen many times. One junction end does not reproduce the germline sequence, and a read error may be involved. The chain is built from TRBV7-2 and TRBJ2-5; D is ambiguous. From germline, CDR1 is SGHTA and CDR2 FQGNSA. The CDR3 covers 13 residues. CDR3 loop: CASSSRVRPTVDF. CDR3 in DNA: TGTGCCAGCAGCTCCCGTGTTCGGCCGACCGTAGACTTC. The full variable domain, completed using reference TRBV7-2 and TRBJ2-5, is GAGVSQSPSNKVTEKGKDVELRCDPISGHTALYWYRQSLGQGLEFLIYFQGNSAPDKSGLPSDRFSAERTGGSVSTLTIQRTQQEDSAVYLCASSSRVRPTVDFGPGTRLLVL.

This clonotype was seen at least ten times. The rearrangement links TRBV29-1 to TRBJ2-2; D remains unclear. The V gene's germline CDR1 is SQVTM and CDR2 ANQGSEA. The CDR3 is 13 amino acids. Trimming left V 3 bases short and J 1 base short, with 6 bases between. The CDR3 sequence is CSVDGENTGELFF. Written as DNA, the CDR3 is TGCAGCGTTGATGGCGAGAACACCGGGGAGCTGTTTTTT.